Shown below are 11 T cell receptor beta chains from a single sample sequenced in a study of vaccination and CD4 T cells after COVID-19. At the Johns Hopkins FTIC core, DNA taken from cultured CD4+ T cells was sequenced by way of the Oncomine TCR Beta short-read assay. TCRdb re-called the PCR reads with MiXCR, one entry per CDR3 protein. There are 25,000 or so distinct CDR3 sequences in the sample; under 40% occur only once, and roughly 3.5% lies in the top ten. No cognate antigen is known for these TCRs. Time point of the sample: late sampling 161 to 241 days after vaccination in a few convalescent patients. Treatment noted: 10-day PBMC culture with coronavirus spike peptide pools or control peptides (ViraFEST assay). The input for sequencing was CD4+ T cells from blood, cultured in vitro, taken about 7 months after SARS-CoV-2 vaccination. All receptors derive from a human donor who had recovered from COVID-19.

The CDR3 loop is CSARTSGTNEQFF. The DNA for the CDR3 is TGCAGTGCTAGAACTAGCGGGACCAATGAGCAGTTCTTC. The gene calls are TRBV20-1 and TRBJ2-1; 10 bases align to TRBD2. The junction had 1 base not matched to a gene; V was cut back by 2 bases and J by 6 bases. The germline V gene has CDR1 DFQATT and CDR2 SNEGSKA (reference sequence). There are 13 residues in the CDR3.

The chain joins TRBV28 to TRBJ1-1; no firm D call. CDR1 and CDR2 (germline): MDHEN, SYDVKM. The CDR3 length is 14 residues. The V end lost 5 bases, the J end lost 1 base, and 11 bases lay between the germline ends. DNA of the CDR3: TGTGCCAGCAGTCCGTGGGCAGCGAACACTGAAGCTTTCTTT. Protein: CASSPWAANTEAFF.

This clonotype has just a few counts. Relative to the germline gene, one junction end is altered; a read error may explain this. V is TRBV20-1 and J is TRBJ1-1, with TRBD1 matching over 7 bases. Germline CDR1 and CDR2: DFQATT and SNEGSKA (reference sequence). The CDR3 has 15 amino acids. The CDR3 here is CSARATGAGDTEAFF. The DNA of the CDR3 is TGCAGTGCCAGAGCCACAGGGGCGGGCGACACTGAAGCTTTCTTT.

In its sample, this clonotype was seen a few times. V gene TRBV28 combines with J gene TRBJ1-2; TRBD1 is a possible D gene (6 bases). Germline values: CDR1 MDHEN, CDR2 SYDVKM. The ends were cut back, 4 bases at V and 3 bases at J, with 12 bases in the middle. The length of the CDR3 is 14 residues. In nucleotides, the CDR3 is TGTGCCAGCAGTTCTCTAGGGGGGGACTATGGCTACACCTTC. As protein: CASSSLGGDYGYTF.

The chain has TRBV28 and TRBJ2-1; 8 bases are a match to TRBD1. V gave up 6 bases and J gave up 10 bases; unmatched junction bases: 11. The germline V gene has CDR1 MDHEN and CDR2 SYDVKM. The CDR3 covers 14 residues. The CDR3 DNA follows: TGTGCCAGCAGCACGGACAGGGCGCTGCGGGAGCAGTTCTTC. Amino acid sequence: CASSTDRALREQFF.

CDR3 region: CAITNTELNTEAFF. DNA of the CDR3: TGTGCCATCACAAATACAGAGCTGAACACTGAAGCTTTCTTT. This chain joins TRBV10-3 and TRBJ1-1; D remains unclear. Germline CDR1 is ENHRY and CDR2 is SYGVKD. The germline V and J ends were trimmed by 7 bases and 0 bases, with 12 bases remaining between them. The CDR3 sequence is 14 residues long.

The table lists this clonotype with a few counts. The chain links TRBV7-3 to TRBJ2-1, with D maybe TRBD2 (6 bases). The V end was cut by 1 base, the J end by 8 bases, with 18 bases between. This CDR3 contains 16 residues. Per germline, CDR1 SGHTA and CDR2 FQGTGA. Written as DNA, the CDR3 is TGTGCCAGCAGCTTAATGGGGCCGGGAGCGTCTGATGAGCAGTTCTTC. Its protein product is CASSLMGPGASDEQFF.

In its sample, this clonotype was seen a few times. The rearrangement links TRBV4-2 to TRBJ2-3, with 11 bases lining up with TRBD2. V trimming: 2 bases; J trimming: 4 bases; junction bases outside the gene matches: 5. The CDR3 has 16 residues. Germline CDR1 LGHNA, CDR2 YNFKEQ. Here the CDR3 reads CASSQSGTSGPDTQYF. CDR3 nucleotide sequence: TGTGCCAGCAGCCAATCTGGGACTAGCGGTCCAGATACGCAGTATTTT.

V gene TRBV6-2 or TRBV6-3 combines with J gene TRBJ1-1, with unresolved D. V was cut by 8 bases and J by 7 bases, with 20 bases left in between. Germline CDR1 is MNHEY and CDR2 is SVGEGT. CDR3 size: 14 residues. The CDR3 protein is CASRSGSIRSEAFF. DNA for the CDR3: TGTGCCAGCCGTTCCGGATCGATCCGAAGTGAAGCTTTCTTT.

The chain combines TRBV7-8 with TRBJ2-3; D ambiguous. Germline CDR1 reads SGHVS; CDR2 reads FQNEAQ. Trimming pared 0 bases from V and 6 bases from J, leaving 10 bases between. This CDR3 contains 14 residues. The CDR3 nucleotides are TGTGCCAGCAGCTTAGCGTTTAGAACTGATACGCAGTATTTT. Protein: CASSLAFRTDTQYF.

This clonotype was seen a handful of times. The chain's CDR3 is CATSIGLAPSGQFF. The DNA of the CDR3 is TGTGCCACCAGCATAGGACTAGCGCCTAGCGGGCAGTTCTTC. The chain combines TRBV15 with TRBJ2-1, with 9 positions matching TRBD2. V was clipped by 4 bases and J by 12 bases; unmatched bases: 10. This CDR3 has 14 amino acids. In germline, CDR1 is LNHNV, CDR2 YYDKDF (reference sequence).